This TCR beta chain was sequenced during a study of cytomegalovirus exposure and HLA in healthy donors. The wider study: The same platform used for the approximately 700 first-cohort repertoires was also used for the 130 or so validation repertoires, as a later analysis reported. General observations from the study: In vitro data verified three CMV-associated chains as specific for CMV antigens. The study flagged about 150 TCR beta chains as cytomegalovirus-associated.

The germline V gene has CDR1 LNHDA and CDR2 SQIVND (reference sequence). There are 14 residues in the CDR3. V shed 5 bases and J shed 6 bases, with 14 bases lying between them. Libraries were prepared by immunoSEQ multiplex PCR; TCRdb keeps only in-frame clonotypes and omits some of them. The data contain 200,000 or so clones, 84% of them singletons. Regarding this clone: Its antigen is currently unknown.

Sequenced sample: PBMCs. The gene calls are TRBV19 and TRBJ1-5, with D tentatively TRBD1 (6 bases). This TCR derives from a man between 18 and 35 years old in good health and CMV-seropositive. CDR3 protein: CASSGSGVGQPQHF. The CDR3 nucleotides are TGTGCCAGTAGTGGGTCAGGGGTGGGTCAGCCCCAGCATTTT.